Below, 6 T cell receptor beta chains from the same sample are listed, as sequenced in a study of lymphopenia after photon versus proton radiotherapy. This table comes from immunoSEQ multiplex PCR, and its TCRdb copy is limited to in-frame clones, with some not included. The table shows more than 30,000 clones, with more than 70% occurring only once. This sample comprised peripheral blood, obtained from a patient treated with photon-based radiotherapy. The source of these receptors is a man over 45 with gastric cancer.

CDR3 sequence reads: CASSLASVPVDTQYF. Here the CDR3 DNA reads TGTGCCAGCAGCTTAGCTTCTGTTCCGGTCGATACGCAGTATTTT. The chain employs TRBV7-9 and TRBJ2-3; D gene uncertain. V was trimmed by 0 bases and J by 6 bases, leaving 13 bases between them. The CDR3 length is 15 residues. Germline CDR1 reads SEHNR; CDR2 reads FQNEAQ (reference sequence).

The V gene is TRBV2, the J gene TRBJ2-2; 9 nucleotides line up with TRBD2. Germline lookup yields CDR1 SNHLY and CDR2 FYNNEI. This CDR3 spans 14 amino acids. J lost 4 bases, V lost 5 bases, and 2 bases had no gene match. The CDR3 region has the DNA TGTGCCAGCAGTATGACTAGCGGCACCGGGGAGCTGTTTTTT. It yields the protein CASSMTSGTGELFF. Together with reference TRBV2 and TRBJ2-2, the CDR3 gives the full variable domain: EPEVTQTPSHQVTQMGQEVILRCVPISNHLYFYWYRQILGQKVEFLVSFYNNEISEKSEIFDDQFSVERPDGSNFTLKIRSTKLEDSAMYFCASSMTSGTGELFFGEGSRLTVL.

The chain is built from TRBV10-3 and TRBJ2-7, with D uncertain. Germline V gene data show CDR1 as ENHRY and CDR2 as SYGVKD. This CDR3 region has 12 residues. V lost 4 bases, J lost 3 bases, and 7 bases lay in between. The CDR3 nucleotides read TGTGCCATCAGTGTAGGCGGCTACGAGCAGTACTTC. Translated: CAISVGGYEQYF.

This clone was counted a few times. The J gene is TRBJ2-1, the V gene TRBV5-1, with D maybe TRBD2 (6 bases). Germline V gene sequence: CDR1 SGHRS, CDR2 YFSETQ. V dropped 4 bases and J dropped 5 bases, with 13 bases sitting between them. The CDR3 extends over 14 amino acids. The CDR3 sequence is CASSPEAGHNEQFF. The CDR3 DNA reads TGCGCCAGCAGCCCAGAGGCGGGACACAATGAGCAGTTCTTC.

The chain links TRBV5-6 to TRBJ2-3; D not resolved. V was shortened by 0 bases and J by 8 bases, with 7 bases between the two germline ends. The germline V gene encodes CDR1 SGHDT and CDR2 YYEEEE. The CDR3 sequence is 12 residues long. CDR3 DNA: TGTGCCAGCAGCTTGGCTCCGGGTACGCAGTATTTT. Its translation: CASSLAPGTQYF.

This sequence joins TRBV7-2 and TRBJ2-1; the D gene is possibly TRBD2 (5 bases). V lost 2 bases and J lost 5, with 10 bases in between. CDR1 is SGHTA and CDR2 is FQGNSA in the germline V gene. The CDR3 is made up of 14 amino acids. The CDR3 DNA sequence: TGTGCCAGCAGCTTAAGCGGATCAAACAATGAGCAGTTCTTC. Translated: CASSLSGSNNEQFF.